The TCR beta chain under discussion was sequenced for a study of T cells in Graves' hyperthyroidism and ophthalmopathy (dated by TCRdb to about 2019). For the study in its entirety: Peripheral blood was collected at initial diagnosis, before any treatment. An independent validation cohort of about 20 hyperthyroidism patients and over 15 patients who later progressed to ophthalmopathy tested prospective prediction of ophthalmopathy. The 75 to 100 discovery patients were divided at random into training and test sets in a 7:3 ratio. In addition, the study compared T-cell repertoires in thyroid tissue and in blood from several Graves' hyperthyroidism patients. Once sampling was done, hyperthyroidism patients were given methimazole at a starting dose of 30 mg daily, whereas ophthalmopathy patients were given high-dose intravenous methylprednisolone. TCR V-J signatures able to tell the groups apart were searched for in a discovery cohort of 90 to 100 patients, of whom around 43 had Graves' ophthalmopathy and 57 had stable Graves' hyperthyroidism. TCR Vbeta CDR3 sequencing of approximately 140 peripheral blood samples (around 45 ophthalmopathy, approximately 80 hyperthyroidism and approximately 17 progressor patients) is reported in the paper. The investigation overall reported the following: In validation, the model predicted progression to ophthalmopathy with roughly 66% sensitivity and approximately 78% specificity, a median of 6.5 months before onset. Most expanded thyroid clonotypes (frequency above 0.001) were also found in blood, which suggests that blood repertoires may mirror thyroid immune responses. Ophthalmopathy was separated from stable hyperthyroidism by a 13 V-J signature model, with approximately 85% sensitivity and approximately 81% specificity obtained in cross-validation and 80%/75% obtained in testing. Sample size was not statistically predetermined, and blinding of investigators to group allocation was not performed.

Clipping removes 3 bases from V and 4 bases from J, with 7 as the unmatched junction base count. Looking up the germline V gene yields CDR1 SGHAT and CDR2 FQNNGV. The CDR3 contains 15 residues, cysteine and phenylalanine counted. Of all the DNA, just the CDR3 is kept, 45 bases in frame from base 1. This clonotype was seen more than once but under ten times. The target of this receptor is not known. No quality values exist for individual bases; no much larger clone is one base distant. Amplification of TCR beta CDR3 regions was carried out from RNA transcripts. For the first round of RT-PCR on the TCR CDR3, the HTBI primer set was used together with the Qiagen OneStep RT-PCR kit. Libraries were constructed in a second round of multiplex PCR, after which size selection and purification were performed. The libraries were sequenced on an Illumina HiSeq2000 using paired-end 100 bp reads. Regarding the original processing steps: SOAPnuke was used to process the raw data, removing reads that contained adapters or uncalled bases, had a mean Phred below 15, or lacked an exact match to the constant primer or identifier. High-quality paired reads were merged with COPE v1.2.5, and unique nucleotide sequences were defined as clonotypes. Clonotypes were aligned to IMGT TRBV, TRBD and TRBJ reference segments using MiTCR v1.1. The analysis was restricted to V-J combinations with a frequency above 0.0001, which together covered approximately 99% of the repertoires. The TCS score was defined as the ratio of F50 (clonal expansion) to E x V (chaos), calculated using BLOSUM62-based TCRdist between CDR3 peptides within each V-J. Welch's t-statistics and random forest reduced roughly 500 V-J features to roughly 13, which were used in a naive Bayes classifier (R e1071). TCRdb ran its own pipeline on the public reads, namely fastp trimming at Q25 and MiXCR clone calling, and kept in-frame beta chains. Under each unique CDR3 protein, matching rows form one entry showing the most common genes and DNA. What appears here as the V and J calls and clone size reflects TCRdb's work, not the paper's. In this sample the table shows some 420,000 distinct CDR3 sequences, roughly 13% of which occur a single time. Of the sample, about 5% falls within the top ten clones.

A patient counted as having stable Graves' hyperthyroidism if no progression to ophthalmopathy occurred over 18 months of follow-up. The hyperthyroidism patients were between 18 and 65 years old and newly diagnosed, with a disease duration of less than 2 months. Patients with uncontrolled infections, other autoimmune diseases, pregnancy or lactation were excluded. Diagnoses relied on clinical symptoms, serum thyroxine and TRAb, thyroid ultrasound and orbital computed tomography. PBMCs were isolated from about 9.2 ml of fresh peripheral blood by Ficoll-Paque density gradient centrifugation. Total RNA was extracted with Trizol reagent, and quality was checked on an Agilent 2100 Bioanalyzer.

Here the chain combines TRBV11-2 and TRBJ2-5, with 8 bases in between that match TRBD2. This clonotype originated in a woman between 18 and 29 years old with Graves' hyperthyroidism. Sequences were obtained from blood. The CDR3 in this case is CASSLDPRGGETQYF. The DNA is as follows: TGTGCCAGCAGCTTGGACCCCCGGGGGGGAGAGACCCAGTACTTC.